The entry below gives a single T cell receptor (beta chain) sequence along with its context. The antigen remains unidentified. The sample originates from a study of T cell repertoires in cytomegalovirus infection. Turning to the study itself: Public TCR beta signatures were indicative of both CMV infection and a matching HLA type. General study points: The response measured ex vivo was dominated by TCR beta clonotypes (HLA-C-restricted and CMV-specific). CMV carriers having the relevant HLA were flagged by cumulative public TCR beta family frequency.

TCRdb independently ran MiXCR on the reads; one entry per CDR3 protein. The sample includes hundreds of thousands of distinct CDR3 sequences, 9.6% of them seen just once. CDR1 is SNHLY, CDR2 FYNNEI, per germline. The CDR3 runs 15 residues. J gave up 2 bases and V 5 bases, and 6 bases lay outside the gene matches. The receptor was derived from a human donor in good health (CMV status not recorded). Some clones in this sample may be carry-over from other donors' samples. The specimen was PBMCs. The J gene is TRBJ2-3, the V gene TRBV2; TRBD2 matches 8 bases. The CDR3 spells CASSRGGLYTDTQYF. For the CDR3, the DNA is TGTGCCAGCAGTCGCGGGGGGCTATACACAGATACGCAGTATTTT.